This T cell receptor beta chain is from a study of type 1 regulatory T cells. TCRdb reprocessed the reads via MiXCR and lists one record per CDR3 protein. This sample has about 60,000 distinct CDR3 sequences, with 62% found just once. CDR3 length: 15 residues. The ends were cut back, 4 bases at V and 0 bases at J, with 10 bases in the middle. Germline assignment: CDR1 LNHNV and CDR2 YYDKDF (reference sequence). About this clonotype: Its antigen is unidentified.

The receptor's source is a human donor in good health. The rearrangement joins TRBV15 to TRBJ1-5; unclear D gene. The source material was cultured non-Tr1 T cells, either the whole culture or a sorted T cell fraction (not recorded which). The CDR3 DNA reads as TGTGCCACCAGCACGGGTTTGAGTAGCAATCAGCCCCAGCATTTT. Encoded protein: CATSTGLSSNQPQHF.